The text below deals with one T cell receptor (beta chain). What it recognizes is unknown. Relative to the germline gene, one junction end is altered; a read error may explain this. This sample is part of a study of tumor-infiltrating lymphocytes in primary liver carcinoma. Study background: Patients included men and women of 30 to 69 years. Samples had roughly 3.5 to 8 million productive TCRbeta reads, comparable between tissue types.

Study-wide results and limits: Tumor-blood pairs (like tumor-adjacent pairs) overlapped less than tumor region pairs did.

Constant-region priming of 500 to 550 ng total RNA yielded TCR beta cDNA. Researchers made the TCR beta libraries by running three nested multiplex PCR rounds with slightly modified ARM-PCR. The opening two PCR rounds, around 10 cycles each, paired TRBV1-TRBV30 forward primers with a C-beta reverse primer. TCRdb fed the multiplex PCR reads into MiXCR, producing one record per CDR3 protein. The table lists over 100,000 distinct CDR3 sequences, under 70% of them singletons. The CDR3 spans 13 residues. Germline V gives CDR1 SGHAT, CDR2 FQNNGV. The approximately 20-31 mg bulk tissue piece was not sorted before simultaneous RNA and DNA extraction. Treatment of the patients' primary liver carcinoma consisted of surgical resection.

Material: tumor-adjacent normal liver tissue. This TCR came from a woman aged 55-69 years with primary liver carcinoma and hepatitis B virus infection. This rearrangement joins TRBV11-2 to TRBJ2-1, with 9 bases fitting TRBD2. The CDR3 loop is CANSSGRHNKQFF. DNA of the CDR3: TGTGCCAACAGCAGCGGGAGGCACAATAAGCAGTTCTTC.